Listed below are T cell receptor beta chains from one sample, sequenced in a study of cytomegalovirus exposure and HLA in healthy donors. Only in-frame clones appear in the TCRdb table, and some are missing; sequencing was by immunoSEQ multiplex PCR. The data contain around 110,000 clones, almost 70% of them singletons. Sequenced: PBMCs. These receptors were taken from a man in his thirties or forties in good health and CMV-seropositive. Each CDR3 is given with its conserved first and last residue. D genes are given only for firm matches. Clone size is shown for a subset of rows, as once, few, many or a class of expanded clone.

D: NA; size: NA; J: TRBJ1-4; V: TRBV27; DNA: TGTGCCAGCAGCTTCAACCCCCCGGGGGAAAAACTGTTTTTT; CDR3: CASSFNPPGEKLFF
D: NA; size: NA; J: TRBJ2-1; V: TRBV27; DNA: TGTGCCAGCAGTTTGGGCATCTTAGCCTACAATGAGCAGTTCTTC; CDR3: CASSLGILAYNEQFF
D: TRBD1; size: few; J: TRBJ1-2; V: TRBV19; DNA: TGTGCCAGTAGTATAGGAAAGGGGACAGGGGACTATGGCTACACCTTC; CDR3: CASSIGKGTGDYGYTF
D: NA; size: NA; J: TRBJ1-2; V: TRBV18; DNA: TGTGCCAGCTCACTAGCTGTCGTTGGCTACACCTTC; CDR3: CASSLAVVGYTF
D: NA; size: NA; J: TRBJ1-1; V: TRBV30; DNA: TGTGCCTGGAGTAATGTGGACAGCACTGAAGCTTTCTTT; CDR3: CAWSNVDSTEAFF
D: TRBD2; size: NA; J: TRBJ2-7; V: TRBV6-5; DNA: TGTGCCAGCAGCCAACTGCCGGGGGGGATCTACGAGCAGTACTTC; CDR3: CASSQLPGGIYEQYF
D: NA; size: NA; J: TRBJ1-6; V: TRBV5-6; DNA: TGTGCCAGCAGCTTGGGGGGGGGTAGTTCCTATAATTCACCCCTCCACTTT; CDR3: CASSLGGGSSYNSPLHF
D: TRBD1; size: NA; J: TRBJ1-4; V: TRBV19; DNA: TGTGCCAGTAGCTCGACAGGGGGCGAAGGGGAAAAACTGTTTTTT; CDR3: CASSSTGGEGEKLFF
D: NA; size: NA; J: TRBJ1-3; V: TRBV7-2; DNA: TGTGCCAGCAGCTTAGTTAGGCAGCGCTCTGGAAACACCATATATTTT; CDR3: CASSLVRQRSGNTIYF
D: TRBD1; size: NA; J: TRBJ1-5; V: TRBV9; DNA: TGTGCCAGCAGCCTTACAGGGGACAGTCAGCCCCAGCATTTT; CDR3: CASSLTGDSQPQHF
D: TRBD1; size: NA; J: TRBJ2-1; V: TRBV11-2; DNA: TGTGCCAGCAGCTCGCGACAGGGGATAGGGGAGCAGTTCTTC; CDR3: CASSSRQGIGEQFF
D: TRBD2; size: NA; J: TRBJ2-5; V: TRBV11-2; DNA: TGTGCCAGCAGCCCGGGACTAGCGGATAAGATAGAGACCCAGTACTTC; CDR3: CASSPGLADKIETQYF
D: NA; size: NA; J: TRBJ1-2; V: TRBV5-4; DNA: TGTGCCAGCAGCCCCCCAGGTAGTCGGGGGGGAAAAGACTATGGCTACACCTTC; CDR3: CASSPPGSRGGKDYGYTF
D: NA; size: NA; J: TRBJ1-2; V: TRBV5-5; DNA: TGTGCCAGCAGCCTACTGGTGGGCCCCAACTATGGCTACACCTTC; CDR3: CASSLLVGPNYGYTF
D: TRBD1; size: NA; J: TRBJ1-6; V: TRBV9; DNA: TGTGCCAGCAGCCCCGAAGGGACAGGGGCAGTTCACCTCCACTTT; CDR3: CASSPEGTGAVHLHF
D: TRBD1; size: NA; J: TRBJ2-1; V: TRBV5-1; DNA: TGCGCCAGCAGCTTGGTAAGGGACAGGGGGCAAACCTACAATGAGCAGTTCTTC; CDR3: CASSLVRDRGQTYNEQFF
D: TRBD2; size: NA; J: TRBJ2-5; V: TRBV28; DNA: TGTGCCAGCAGCCCGTCATTGCTTACGGGGGGAGAGACCCAGTACTTC; CDR3: CASSPSLLTGGETQYF
D: NA; size: NA; J: TRBJ1-2; V: TRBV29-1; DNA: TGCAGCGTTGAAGCGGGCAGGGGAGTAGGTGGCTACACCTTC; CDR3: CSVEAGRGVGGYTF
D: NA; size: NA; J: TRBJ2-5; V: TRBV7-6; DNA: TGTGCCAGCAGTCTTCTAGCGCCGCGGGAGACCCAGTACTTC; CDR3: CASSLLAPRETQYF
D: NA; size: few; J: TRBJ2-6; V: TRBV9; DNA: TGTGCCAGCAGCCTTCCCGTTTTAATTAAGGGGAAAACCCTTTCTGGGGCCAACGTCCTGACTTTC; CDR3: CASSLPVLIKGKTLSGANVLTF
D: NA; size: NA; J: TRBJ1-1; V: TRBV10-3; DNA: TGTGCCATCAGTGAGTCGGGGGGGCGAGGCACTGAAGCTTTCTTT; CDR3: CAISESGGRGTEAFF
D: NA; size: NA; J: TRBJ2-1; V: TRBV4-1; DNA: TGCGCCAGCAGCCAAGGAGGAGGGGACAGCTCCTACAATGAGCAGTTCTTC; CDR3: CASSQGGGDSSYNEQFF
D: TRBD2; size: NA; J: TRBJ2-2; V: TRBV7-6; DNA: TGTGCCAGCAGCTTAACTGAGACTAGCGGGACGTCCGGGGAGCTGTTTTTT; CDR3: CASSLTETSGTSGELFF
D: NA; size: NA; J: TRBJ2-7; V: TRBV4-1; DNA: TGCGCCAGCAGCCAAGCCCATGGCCAGGTACTCTCCTACGAGCAGTACTTC; CDR3: CASSQAHGQVLSYEQYF
D: TRBD2; size: NA; J: TRBJ2-5; V: TRBV25-1; DNA: TGTGCCAGCAGTGATAGCGGGAGGGTAATGGAGACCCAGTACTTC; CDR3: CASSDSGRVMETQYF
D: NA; size: NA; J: TRBJ1-2; V: TRBV19; DNA: TGTGCCAGTAATCCGACGACTGCGAACTATGGCTACACCTTC; CDR3: CASNPTTANYGYTF
D: NA; size: NA; J: TRBJ1-2; V: TRBV29-1; DNA: TGCAGCGTTGAAGAGGTGTTGGGAGTCTATGGCTACACCTTC; CDR3: CSVEEVLGVYGYTF
D: NA; size: NA; J: TRBJ1-1; V: TRBV4-1; DNA: TGCGCCAGCAGCCAAGATAGGGGGGGTAGCGCTGAAGCTTTCTTT; CDR3: CASSQDRGGSAEAFF
D: NA; size: NA; J: TRBJ1-1; V: TRBV4-3; DNA: TGCGCCAGCAGCCAAGATAGTGCCAGGGAAGCTTTCTTT; CDR3: CASSQDSAREAFF